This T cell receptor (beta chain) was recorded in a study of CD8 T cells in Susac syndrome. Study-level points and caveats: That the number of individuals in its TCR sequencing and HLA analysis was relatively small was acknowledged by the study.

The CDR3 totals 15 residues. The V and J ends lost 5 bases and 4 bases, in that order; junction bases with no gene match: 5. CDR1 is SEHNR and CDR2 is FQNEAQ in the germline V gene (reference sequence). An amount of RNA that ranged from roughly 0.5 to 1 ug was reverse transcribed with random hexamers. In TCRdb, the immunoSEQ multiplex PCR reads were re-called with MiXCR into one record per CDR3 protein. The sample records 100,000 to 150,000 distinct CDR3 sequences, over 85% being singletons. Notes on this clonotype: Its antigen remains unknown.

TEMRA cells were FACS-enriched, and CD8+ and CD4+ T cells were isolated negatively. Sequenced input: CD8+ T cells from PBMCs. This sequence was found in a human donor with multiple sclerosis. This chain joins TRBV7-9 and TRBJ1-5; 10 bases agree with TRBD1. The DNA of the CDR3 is TGTGCCAGCAGCGAGGGGACAGGGGCTAATCAGCCCCAGCATTTT. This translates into CASSEGTGANQPQHF. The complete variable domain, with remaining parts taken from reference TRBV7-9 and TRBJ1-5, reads DTGVSQNPRHKITKRGQNVTFRCDPISEHNRLYWYRQTLGQGPEFLTYFQNEAQLEKSRLLSDRFSAERPKGSFSTLEIQRTEQGDSAMYLCASSEGTGANQPQHFGDGTRLSIL.